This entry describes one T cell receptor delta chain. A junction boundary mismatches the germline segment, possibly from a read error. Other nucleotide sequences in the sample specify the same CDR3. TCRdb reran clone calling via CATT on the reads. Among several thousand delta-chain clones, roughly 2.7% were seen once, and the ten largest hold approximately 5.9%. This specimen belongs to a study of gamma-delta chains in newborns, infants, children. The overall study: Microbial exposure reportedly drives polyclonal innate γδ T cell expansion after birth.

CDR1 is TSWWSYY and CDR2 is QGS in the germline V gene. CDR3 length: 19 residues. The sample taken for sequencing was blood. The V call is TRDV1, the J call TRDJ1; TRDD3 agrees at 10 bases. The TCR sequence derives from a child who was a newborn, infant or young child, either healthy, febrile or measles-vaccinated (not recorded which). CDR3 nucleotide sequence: TGTGCTCTTGGGCTTTCCTTATGGGGGATACTGGGCATCACCGATAAGCTCATCTTT. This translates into CALGLSLWGILGITDKLIF.